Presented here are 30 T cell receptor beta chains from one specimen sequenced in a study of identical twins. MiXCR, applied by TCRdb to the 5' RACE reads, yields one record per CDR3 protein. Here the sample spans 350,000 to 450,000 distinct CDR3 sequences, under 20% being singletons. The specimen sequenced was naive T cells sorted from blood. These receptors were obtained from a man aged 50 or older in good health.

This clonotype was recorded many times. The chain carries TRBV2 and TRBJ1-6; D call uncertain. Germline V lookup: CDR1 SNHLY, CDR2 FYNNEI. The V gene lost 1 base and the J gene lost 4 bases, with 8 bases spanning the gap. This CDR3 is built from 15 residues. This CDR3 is CASSEVPGYNSPLHF. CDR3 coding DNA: TGTGCCAGCAGTGAAGTACCGGGGTATAATTCACCCCTCCACTTT.

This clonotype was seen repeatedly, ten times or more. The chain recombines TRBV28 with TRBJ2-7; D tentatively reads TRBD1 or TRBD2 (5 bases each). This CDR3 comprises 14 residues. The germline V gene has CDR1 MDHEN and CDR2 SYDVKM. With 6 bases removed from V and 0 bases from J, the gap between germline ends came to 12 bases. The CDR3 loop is CASSFGDGSYEQYF. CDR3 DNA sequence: TGTGCCAGCAGCTTCGGGGACGGCTCCTACGAGCAGTACTTC.

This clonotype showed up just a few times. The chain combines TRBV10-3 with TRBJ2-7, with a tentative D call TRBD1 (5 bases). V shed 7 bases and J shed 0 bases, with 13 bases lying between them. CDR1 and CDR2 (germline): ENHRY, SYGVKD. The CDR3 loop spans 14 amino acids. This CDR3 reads CAITPTAPSYEQYF. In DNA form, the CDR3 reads TGTGCCATCACCCCGACAGCCCCCTCCTACGAGCAGTACTTC.

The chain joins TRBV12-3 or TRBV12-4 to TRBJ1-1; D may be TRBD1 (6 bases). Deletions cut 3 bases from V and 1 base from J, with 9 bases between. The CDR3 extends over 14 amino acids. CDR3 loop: CASSFGQPNTEAFF. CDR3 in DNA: TGTGCCAGCAGTTTCGGACAGCCGAACACTGAAGCTTTCTTT.

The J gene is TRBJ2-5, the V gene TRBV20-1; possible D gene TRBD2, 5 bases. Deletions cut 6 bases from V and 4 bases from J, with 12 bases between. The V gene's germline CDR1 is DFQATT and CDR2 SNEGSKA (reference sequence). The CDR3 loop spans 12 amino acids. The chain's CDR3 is CSARRGPETQYF. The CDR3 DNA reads TGCAGTGCCCGCCGAGGGCCAGAGACCCAGTACTTC.

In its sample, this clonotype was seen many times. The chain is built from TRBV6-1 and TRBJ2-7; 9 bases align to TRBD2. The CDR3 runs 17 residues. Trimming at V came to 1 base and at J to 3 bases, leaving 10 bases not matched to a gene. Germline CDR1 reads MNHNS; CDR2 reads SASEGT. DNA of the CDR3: TGTGCCAGCAGTGAAGGGGCTAGCGGGGCCTTTTACTACGAGCAGTACTTC. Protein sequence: CASSEGASGAFYYEQYF.

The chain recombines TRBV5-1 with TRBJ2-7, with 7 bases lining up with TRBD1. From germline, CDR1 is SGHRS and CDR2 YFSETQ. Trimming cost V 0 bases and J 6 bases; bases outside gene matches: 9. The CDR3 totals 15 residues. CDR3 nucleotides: TGCGCCAGCAGCTTGGCCATAGACAGGGATTTCGAGCAGTACTTC. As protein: CASSLAIDRDFEQYF.

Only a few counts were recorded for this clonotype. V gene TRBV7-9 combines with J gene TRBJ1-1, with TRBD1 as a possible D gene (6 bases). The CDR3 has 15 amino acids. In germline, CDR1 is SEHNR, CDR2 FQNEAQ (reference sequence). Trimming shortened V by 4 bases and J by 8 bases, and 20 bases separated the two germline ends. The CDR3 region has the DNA TGTGCCAGCAGCTCTGACCCGGGACAAAAAAAGGAAGCTTTCTTT. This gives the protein CASSSDPGQKKEAFF.

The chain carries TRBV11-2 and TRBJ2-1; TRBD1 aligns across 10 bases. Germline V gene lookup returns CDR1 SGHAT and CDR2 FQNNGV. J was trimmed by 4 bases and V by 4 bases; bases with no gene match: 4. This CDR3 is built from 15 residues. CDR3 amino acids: CASSWGQGQYNEQFF. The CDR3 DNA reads TGTGCCAGCAGCTGGGGACAGGGGCAATACAATGAGCAGTTCTTC.

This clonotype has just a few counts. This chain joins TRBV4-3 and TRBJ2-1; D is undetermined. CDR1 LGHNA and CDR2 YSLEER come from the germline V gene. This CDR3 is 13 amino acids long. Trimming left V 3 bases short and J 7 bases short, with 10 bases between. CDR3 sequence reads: CASSHGLANEQFF. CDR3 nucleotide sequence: TGCGCCAGCAGCCACGGATTAGCAAATGAGCAGTTCTTC.

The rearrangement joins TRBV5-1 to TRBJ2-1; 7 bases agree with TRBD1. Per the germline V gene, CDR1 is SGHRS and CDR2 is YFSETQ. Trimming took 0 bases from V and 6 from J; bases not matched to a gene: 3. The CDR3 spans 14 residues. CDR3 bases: TGCGCCAGCAGCTTGGAGGGGGCGGCCAATGAGCAGTTCTTC. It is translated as CASSLEGAANEQFF. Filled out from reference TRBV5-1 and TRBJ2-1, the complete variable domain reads KAGVTQTPRYLIKTRGQQVTLSCSPISGHRSVSWYQQTPGQGLQFLFEYFSETQRNKGNFPGRFSGRQFSNSRSEMNVSTLELGDSALYLCASSLEGAANEQFFGPGTRLTVL.

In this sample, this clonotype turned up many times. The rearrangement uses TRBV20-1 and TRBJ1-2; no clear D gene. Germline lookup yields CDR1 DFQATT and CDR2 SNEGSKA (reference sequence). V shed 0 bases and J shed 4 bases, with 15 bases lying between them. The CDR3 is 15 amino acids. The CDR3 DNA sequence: TGCAGTGCTAGAGAAGCTGGCCGCCGATTCTATGGCTACACCTTC. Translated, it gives CSAREAGRRFYGYTF.

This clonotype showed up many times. The CDR3 protein is CASRRGLPTSTDTQYF. In DNA, the CDR3 is TGTGCCAGCAGGCGGGGACTACCGACTAGCACAGATACGCAGTATTTT. The genes are TRBV4-2 and TRBJ2-3; 7 bases align to TRBD2. This CDR3 spans 16 amino acids. Germline V gives CDR1 LGHNA, CDR2 YNFKEQ. J lost 0 bases, V lost 6 bases, and 9 bases had no gene match.

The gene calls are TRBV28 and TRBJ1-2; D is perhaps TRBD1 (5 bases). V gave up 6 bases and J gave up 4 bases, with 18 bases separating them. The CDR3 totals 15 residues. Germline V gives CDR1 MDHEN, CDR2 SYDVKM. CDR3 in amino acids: CASSLLGRDPYGYTF. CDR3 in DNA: TGTGCCAGCAGCCTACTGGGCAGGGATCCCTATGGCTACACCTTC.

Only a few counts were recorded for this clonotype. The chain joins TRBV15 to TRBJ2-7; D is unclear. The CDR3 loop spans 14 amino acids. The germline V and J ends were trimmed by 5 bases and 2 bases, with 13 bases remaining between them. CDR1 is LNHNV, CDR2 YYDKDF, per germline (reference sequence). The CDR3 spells CATSPGDEAYEQYF. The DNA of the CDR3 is TGTGCCACCAGCCCCGGTGACGAAGCCTACGAGCAGTACTTC.

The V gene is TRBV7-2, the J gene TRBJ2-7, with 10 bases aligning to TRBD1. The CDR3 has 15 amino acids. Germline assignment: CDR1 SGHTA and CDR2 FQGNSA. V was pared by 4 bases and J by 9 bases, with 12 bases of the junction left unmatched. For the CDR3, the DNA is TGTGCCAGCAGCTCCAACGACGACAGGGGGCGCGCGCAGTACTTC. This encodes CASSSNDDRGRAQYF.

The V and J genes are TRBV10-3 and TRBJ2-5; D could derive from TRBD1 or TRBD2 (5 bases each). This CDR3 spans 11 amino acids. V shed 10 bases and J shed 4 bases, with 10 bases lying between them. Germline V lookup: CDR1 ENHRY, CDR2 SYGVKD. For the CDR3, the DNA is TGTGCCACTGGGGACGGAGAGACCCAGTACTTC. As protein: CATGDGETQYF.

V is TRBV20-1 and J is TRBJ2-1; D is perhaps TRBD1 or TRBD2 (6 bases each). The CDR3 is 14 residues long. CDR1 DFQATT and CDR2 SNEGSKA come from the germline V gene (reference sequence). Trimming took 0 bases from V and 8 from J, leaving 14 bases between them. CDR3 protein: CSARDYNRGDEQFF. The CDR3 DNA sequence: TGCAGTGCTAGAGATTATAATAGGGGGGATGAGCAGTTCTTC.

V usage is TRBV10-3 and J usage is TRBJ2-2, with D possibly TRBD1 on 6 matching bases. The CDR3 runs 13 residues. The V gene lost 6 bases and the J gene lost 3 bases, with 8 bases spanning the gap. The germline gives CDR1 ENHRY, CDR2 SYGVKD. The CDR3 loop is CAIRQGYTGELFF. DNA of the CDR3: TGTGCCATCAGACAGGGTTACACCGGGGAGCTGTTTTTT.

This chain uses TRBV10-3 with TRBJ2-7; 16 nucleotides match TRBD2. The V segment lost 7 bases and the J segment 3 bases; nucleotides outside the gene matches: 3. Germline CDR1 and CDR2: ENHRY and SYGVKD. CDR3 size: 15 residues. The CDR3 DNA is TGTGCCATCATGGGGACTAGCGGGAGGGGCTACGAGCAGTACTTC. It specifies CAIMGTSGRGYEQYF.

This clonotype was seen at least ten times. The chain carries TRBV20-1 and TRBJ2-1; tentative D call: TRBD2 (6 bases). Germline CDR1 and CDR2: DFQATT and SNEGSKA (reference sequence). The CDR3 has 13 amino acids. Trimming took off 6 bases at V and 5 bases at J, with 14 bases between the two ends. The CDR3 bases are TGCAGTGCAACCCAGGGACTGCACAATGAGCAGTTCTTC. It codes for CSATQGLHNEQFF.

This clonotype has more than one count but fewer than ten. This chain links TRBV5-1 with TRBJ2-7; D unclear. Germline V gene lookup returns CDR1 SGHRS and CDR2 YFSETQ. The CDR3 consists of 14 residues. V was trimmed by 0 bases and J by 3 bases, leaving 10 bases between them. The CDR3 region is CASSLVAEDYEQYF. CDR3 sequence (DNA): TGCGCCAGCAGCTTGGTGGCAGAAGACTACGAGCAGTACTTC. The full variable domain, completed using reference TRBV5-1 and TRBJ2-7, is KAGVTQTPRYLIKTRGQQVTLSCSPISGHRSVSWYQQTPGQGLQFLFEYFSETQRNKGNFPGRFSGRQFSNSRSEMNVSTLELGDSALYLCASSLVAEDYEQYFGPGTRLTVT.

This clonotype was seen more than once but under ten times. The CDR3 reads CATSRDRTSTDTQYF. The CDR3 nucleotides read TGTGCCACCAGCAGGGACAGGACTAGCACAGATACGCAGTATTTT. The J gene is TRBJ2-3, the V gene TRBV24-1; TRBD1 aligns across 8 bases. The V and J ends lost 7 bases and 0 bases, in that order; junction bases with no gene match: 5. From germline, CDR1 is KGHDR and CDR2 SFDVKD. The CDR3 covers 15 residues.

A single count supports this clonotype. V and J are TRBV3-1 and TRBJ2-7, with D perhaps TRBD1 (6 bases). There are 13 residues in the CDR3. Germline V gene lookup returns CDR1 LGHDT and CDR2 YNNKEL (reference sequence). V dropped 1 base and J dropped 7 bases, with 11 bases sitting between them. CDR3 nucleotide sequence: TGTGCCAGCAGCCAAGTTCAGGGGCCTGAGCAGTACTTC. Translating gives CASSQVQGPEQYF.

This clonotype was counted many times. The CDR3 nucleotides are TGCGCCAGCAGCGAGGGAGGCACCGGGGAGCTGTTTTTT. Translation: CASSEGGTGELFF. This sequence joins TRBV5-1 and TRBJ2-2; D is perhaps TRBD2 (6 bases). The ends were cut back, 4 bases at V and 4 bases at J, with 8 bases in the middle. CDR3 length: 13 residues. In germline, CDR1 is SGHRS, CDR2 YFSETQ.

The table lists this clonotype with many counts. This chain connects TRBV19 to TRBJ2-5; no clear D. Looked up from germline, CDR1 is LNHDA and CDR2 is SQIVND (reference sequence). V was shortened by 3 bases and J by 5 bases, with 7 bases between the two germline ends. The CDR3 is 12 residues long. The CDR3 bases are TGTGCCAGTAGTATGGGGTTGGAGACCCAGTACTTC. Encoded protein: CASSMGLETQYF.

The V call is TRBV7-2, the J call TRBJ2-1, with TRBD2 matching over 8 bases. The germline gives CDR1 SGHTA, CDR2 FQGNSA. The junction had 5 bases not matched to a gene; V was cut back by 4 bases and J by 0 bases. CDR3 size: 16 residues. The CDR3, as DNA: TGTGCCAGCAGCTCAACTAGCGGTCTCTCCTACAATGAGCAGTTCTTC. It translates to CASSSTSGLSYNEQFF.

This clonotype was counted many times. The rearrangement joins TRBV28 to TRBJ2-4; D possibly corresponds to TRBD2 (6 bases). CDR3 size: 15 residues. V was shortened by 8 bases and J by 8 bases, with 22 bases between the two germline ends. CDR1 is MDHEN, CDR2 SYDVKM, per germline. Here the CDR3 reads CASGPWGEVRDIQYF. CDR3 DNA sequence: TGTGCCAGCGGCCCATGGGGGGAGGTCCGGGACATTCAGTACTTC.

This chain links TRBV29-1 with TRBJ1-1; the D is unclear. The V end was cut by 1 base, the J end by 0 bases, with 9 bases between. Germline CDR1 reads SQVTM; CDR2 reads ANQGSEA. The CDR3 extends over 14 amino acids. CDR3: CSVEVNGLNTEAFF. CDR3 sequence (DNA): TGCAGCGTTGAAGTTAACGGTCTGAACACTGAAGCTTTCTTT.

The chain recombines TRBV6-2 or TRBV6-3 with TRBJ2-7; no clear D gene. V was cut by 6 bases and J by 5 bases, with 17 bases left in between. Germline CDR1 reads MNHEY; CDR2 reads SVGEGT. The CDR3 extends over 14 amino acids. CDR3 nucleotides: TGTGCCAGCAGCGATGGATCTAGTAACGACGAGCAGTACTTC. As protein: CASSDGSSNDEQYF.